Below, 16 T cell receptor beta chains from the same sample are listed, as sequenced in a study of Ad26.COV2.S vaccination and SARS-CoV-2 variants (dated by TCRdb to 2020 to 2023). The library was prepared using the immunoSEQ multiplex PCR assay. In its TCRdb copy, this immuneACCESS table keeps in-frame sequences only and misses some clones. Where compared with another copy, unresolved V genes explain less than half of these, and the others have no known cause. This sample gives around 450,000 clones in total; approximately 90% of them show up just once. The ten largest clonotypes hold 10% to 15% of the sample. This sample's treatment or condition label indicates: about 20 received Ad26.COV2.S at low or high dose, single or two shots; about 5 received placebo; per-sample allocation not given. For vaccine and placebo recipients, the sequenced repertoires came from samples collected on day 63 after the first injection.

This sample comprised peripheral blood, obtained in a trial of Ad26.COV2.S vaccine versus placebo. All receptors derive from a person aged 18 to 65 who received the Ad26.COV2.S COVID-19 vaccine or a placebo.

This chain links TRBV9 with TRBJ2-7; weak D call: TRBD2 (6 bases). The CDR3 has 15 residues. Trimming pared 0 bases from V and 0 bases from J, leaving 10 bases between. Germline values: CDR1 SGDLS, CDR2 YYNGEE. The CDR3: CASSVAREASYEQYF. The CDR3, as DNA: TGTGCCAGCAGCGTAGCGAGGGAGGCCTCCTACGAGCAGTACTTC.

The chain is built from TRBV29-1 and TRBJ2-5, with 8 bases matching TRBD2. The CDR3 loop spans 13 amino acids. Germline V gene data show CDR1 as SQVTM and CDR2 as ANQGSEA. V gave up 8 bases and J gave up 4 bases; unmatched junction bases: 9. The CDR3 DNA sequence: TGCAGCTTTCCCGGGAGGGGGGGAGAGACCCAGTACTTC. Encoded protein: CSFPGRGGETQYF.

The CDR3 bases are TGTGCCAGCATCTCGTGGGACAGGGGATACGGCTACACCTTC. Translating it yields CASISWDRGYGYTF. The chain uses TRBV6-5 and TRBJ1-2; 10 positions match TRBD1. The CDR3 is 14 residues long. CDR1 is MNHEY, CDR2 SVGAGI, per germline. V shed 7 bases and J 8 bases; nucleotides not matched to a gene: 10.

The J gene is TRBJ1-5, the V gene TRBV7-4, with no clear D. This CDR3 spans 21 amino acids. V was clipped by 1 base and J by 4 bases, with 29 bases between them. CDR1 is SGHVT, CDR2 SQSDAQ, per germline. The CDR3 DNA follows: TGTGCCAGCAGCTTAGATCCGGCAGGTCCGAGTTCAGCCGCCGGAAATCAGCCCCAGCATTTT. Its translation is CASSLDPAGPSSAAGNQPQHF.

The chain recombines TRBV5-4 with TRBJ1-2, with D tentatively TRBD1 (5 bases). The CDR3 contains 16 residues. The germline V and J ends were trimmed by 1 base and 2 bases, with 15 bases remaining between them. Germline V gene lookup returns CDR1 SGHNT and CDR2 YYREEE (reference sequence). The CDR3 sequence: CASSLYVDTYNYGYTF. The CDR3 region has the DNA TGTGCCAGCAGCTTGTATGTGGACACCTACAACTATGGCTACACCTTC.

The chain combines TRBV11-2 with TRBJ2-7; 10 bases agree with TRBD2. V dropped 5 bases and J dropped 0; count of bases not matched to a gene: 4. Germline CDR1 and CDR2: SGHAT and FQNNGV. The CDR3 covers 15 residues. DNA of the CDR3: TGTGCCAGCAGCCATAGCGGGAGGAGCTCCTACGAGCAGTACTTC. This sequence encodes CASSHSGRSSYEQYF.

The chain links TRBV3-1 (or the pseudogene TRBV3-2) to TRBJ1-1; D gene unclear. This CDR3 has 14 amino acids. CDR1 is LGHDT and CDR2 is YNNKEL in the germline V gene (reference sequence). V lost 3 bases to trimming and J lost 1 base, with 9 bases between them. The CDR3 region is CASSHFFANTEAFF. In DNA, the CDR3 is TGTGCCAGCAGCCATTTTTTTGCGAACACTGAAGCTTTCTTT.

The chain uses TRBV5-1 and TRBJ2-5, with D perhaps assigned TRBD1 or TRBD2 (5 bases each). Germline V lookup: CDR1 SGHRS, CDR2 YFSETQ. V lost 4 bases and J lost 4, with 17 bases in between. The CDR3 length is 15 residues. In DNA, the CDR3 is TGCGCCAGCAGCGGATCCATGGGGGTGGGAGAGACCCAGTACTTC. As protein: CASSGSMGVGETQYF.

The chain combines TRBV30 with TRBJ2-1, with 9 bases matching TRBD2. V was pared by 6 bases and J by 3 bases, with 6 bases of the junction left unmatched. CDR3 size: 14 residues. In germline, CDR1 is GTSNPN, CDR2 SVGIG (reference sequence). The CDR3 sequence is CACGSGSFYNEQFF. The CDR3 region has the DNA TGTGCCTGTGGTAGCGGGAGTTTCTACAATGAGCAGTTCTTC.

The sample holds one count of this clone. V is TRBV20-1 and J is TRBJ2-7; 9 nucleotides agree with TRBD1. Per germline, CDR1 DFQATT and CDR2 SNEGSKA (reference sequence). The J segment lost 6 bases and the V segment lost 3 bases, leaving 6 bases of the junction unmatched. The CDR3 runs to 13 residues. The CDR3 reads CSASRDRVSEQYF. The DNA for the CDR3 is TGCAGTGCTAGTCGGGACAGGGTGAGCGAGCAGTACTTC.

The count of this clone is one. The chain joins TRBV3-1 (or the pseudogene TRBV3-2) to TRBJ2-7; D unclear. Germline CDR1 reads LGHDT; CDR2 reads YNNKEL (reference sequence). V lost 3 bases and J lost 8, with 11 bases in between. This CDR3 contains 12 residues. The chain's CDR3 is CASSQGGVKQYF. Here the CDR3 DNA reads TGTGCCAGCAGCCAGGGTGGGGTAAAGCAGTACTTC.

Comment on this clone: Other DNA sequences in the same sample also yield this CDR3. This CDR3 reads CASSRANTGELFF. CDR3 bases: TGTGCCAGTAGCAGGGCGAACACCGGGGAGCTGTTTTTT. The chain couples TRBV19 to TRBJ2-2, with D perhaps matching TRBD1 (5 bases). The V gene lost 6 bases and the J gene lost 0 bases, with 5 bases spanning the gap. Per germline, CDR1 LNHDA and CDR2 SQIVND (reference sequence). The CDR3 has 13 residues.

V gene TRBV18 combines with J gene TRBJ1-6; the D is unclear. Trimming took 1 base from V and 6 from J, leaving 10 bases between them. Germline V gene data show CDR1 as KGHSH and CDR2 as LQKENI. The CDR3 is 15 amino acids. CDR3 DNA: TGTGCCAGCTCACCACTCGACCCAACTAATTCACCCCTCCACTTT. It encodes CASSPLDPTNSPLHF.

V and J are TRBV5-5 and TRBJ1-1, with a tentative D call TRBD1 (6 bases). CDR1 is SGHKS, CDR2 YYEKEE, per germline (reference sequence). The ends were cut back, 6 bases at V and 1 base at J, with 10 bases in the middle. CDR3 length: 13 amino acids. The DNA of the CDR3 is TGTGCCAGCATCGGGACAAGGAACACTGAAGCTTTCTTT. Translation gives CASIGTRNTEAFF.

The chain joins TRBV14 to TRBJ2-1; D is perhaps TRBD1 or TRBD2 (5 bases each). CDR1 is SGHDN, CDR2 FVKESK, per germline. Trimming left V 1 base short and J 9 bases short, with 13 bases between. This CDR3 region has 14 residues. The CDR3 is CASSQVRGDSEQFF. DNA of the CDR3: TGTGCCAGCAGCCAAGTGCGAGGGGATAGTGAGCAGTTCTTC.

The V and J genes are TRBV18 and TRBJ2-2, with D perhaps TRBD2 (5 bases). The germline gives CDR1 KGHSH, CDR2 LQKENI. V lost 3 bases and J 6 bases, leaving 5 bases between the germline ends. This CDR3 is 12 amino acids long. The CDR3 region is CASSPGAGELFF. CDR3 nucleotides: TGTGCCAGCTCACCCGGGGCCGGGGAGCTGTTTTTT.